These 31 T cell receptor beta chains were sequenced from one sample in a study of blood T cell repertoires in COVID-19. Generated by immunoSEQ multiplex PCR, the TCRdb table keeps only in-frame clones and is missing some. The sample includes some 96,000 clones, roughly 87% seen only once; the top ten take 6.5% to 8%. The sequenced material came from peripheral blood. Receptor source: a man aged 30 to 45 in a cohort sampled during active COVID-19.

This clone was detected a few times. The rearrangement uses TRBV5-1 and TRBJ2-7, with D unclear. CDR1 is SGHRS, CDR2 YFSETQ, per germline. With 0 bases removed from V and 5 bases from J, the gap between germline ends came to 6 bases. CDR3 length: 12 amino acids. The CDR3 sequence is CASSLAPDEQYF. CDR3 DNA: TGCGCCAGCAGCTTGGCCCCTGACGAGCAGTACTTC.

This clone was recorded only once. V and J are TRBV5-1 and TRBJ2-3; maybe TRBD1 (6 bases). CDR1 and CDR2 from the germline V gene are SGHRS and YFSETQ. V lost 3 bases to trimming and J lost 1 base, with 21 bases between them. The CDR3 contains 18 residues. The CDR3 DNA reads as TGCGCCAGCAGCTCCAAATTGGGGGCCCCGGTGGGCACAGATACGCAGTATTTT. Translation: CASSSKLGAPVGTDTQYF.

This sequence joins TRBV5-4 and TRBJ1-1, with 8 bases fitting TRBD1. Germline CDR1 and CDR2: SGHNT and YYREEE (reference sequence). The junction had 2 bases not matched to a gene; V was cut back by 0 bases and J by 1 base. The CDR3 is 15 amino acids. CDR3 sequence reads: CASSLAGGSNTEAFF. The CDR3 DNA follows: TGTGCCAGCAGCTTGGCAGGGGGCTCGAACACTGAAGCTTTCTTT.

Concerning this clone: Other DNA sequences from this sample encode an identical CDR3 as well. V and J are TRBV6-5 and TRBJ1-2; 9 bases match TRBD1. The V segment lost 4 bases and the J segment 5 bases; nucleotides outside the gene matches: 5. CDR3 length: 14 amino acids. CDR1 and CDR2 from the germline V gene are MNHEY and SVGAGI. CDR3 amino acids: CASSSPGTGYGYTF. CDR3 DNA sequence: TGTGCCAGCAGTTCCCCAGGGACAGGGTATGGCTACACCTTC.

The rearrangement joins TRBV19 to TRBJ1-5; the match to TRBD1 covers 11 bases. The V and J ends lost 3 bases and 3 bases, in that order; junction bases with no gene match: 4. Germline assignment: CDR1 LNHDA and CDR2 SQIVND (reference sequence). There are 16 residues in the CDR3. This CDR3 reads CASSMRTGGPNQPQHF. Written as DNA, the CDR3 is TGTGCCAGTAGTATGAGGACAGGGGGCCCCAATCAGCCCCAGCATTTT.

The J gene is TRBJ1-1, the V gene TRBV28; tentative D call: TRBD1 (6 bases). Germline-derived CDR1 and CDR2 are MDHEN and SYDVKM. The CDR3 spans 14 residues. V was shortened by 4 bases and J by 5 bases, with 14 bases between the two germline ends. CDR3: CASSSNQGWTEAFF. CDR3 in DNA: TGTGCCAGCAGTTCCAACCAGGGGTGGACTGAAGCTTTCTTT.

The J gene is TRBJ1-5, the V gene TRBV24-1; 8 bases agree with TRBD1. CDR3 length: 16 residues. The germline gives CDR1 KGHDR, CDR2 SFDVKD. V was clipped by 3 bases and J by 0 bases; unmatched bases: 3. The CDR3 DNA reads TGTGCCACCAGTGATGGACAGGGCTATAGCAATCAGCCCCAGCATTTT. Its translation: CATSDGQGYSNQPQHF.

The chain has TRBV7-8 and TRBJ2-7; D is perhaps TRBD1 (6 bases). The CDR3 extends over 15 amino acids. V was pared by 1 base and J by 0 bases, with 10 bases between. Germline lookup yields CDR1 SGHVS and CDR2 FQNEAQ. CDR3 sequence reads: CASSLEGVVSYEQYF. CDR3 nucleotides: TGTGCCAGCAGCTTAGAGGGGGTCGTCTCCTACGAGCAGTACTTC.

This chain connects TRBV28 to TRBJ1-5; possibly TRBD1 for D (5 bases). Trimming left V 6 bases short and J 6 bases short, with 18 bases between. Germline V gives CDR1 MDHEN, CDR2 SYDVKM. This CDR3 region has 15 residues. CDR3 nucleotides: TGTGCCAGCAGAAGATCCGGGGGGTTGGGTCAGCCCCAGCATTTT. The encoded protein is CASRRSGGLGQPQHF.

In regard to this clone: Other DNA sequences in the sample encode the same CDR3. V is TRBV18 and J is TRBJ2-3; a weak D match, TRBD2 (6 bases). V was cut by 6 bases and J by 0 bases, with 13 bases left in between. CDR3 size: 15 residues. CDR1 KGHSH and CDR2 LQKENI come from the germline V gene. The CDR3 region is CASSPLAGSTDTQYF. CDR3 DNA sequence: TGTGCCAGCTCGCCCCTGGCGGGGAGCACAGATACGCAGTATTTT. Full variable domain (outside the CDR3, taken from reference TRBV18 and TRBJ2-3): NAGVMQNPRHLVRRRGQEARLRCSPMKGHSHVYWYRQLPEEGLKFMVYLQKENIIDESGMPKERFSAEFPKEGPSILRIQQVVRGDSAAYFCASSPLAGSTDTQYFGPGTRLTVL.

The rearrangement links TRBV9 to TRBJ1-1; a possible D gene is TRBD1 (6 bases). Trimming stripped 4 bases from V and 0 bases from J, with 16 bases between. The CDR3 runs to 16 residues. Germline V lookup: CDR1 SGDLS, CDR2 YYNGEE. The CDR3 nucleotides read TGTGCCAGCAGCCCCCACCAAACAGGGTTGAACACTGAAGCTTTCTTT. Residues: CASSPHQTGLNTEAFF.

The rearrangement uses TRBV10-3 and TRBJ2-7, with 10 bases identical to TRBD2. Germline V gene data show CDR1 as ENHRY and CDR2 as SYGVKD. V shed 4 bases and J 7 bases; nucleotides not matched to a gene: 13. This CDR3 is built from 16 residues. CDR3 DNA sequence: TGTGCCATCAGTGCCCAGACTAGCGGGCCTCTCCGGGAGCAGTACTTC. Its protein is CAISAQTSGPLREQYF.

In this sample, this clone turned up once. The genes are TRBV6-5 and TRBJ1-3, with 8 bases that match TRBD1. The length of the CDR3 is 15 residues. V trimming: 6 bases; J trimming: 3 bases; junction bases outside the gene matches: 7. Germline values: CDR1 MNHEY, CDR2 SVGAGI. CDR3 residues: CASREDRVYGNTIYF. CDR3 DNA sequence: TGTGCCAGCAGGGAGGACAGGGTGTATGGAAACACCATATATTTT.

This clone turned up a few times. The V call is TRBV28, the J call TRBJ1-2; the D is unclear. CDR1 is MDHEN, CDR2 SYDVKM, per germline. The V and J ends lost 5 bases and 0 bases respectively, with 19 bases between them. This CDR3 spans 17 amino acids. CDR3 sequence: CASSPLSDRLANYGYTF. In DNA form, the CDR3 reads TGTGCCAGCAGTCCACTGTCCGATCGCCTAGCTAACTATGGCTACACCTTC.

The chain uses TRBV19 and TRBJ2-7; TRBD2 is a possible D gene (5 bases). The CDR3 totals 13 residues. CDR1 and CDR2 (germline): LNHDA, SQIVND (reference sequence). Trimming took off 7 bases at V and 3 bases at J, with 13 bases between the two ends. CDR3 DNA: TGTGCCAGTACGGGGAAGGACCGCTACGAGCAGTACTTC. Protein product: CASTGKDRYEQYF.

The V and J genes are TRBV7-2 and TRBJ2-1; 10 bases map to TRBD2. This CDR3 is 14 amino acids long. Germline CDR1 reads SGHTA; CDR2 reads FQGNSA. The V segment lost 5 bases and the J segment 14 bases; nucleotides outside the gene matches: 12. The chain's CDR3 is CASSMTSGREIEFF. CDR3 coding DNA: TGTGCCAGCAGCATGACTAGCGGGCGGGAAATCGAGTTCTTC.

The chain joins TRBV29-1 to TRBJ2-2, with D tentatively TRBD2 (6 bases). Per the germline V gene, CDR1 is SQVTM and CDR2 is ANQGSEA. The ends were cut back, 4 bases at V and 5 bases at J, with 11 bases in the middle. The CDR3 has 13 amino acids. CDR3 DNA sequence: TGCAGCGTTGGAGGTGGAGGGACCGGGGAGCTGTTTTTT. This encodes CSVGGGGTGELFF.

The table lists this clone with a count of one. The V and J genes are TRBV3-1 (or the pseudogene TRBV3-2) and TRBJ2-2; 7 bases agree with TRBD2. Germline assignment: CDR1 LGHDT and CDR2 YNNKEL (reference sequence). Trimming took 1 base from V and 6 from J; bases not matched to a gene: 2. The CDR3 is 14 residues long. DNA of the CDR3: TGTGCCAGCAGCCAAGGGACTAGATCCGGGGAGCTGTTTTTT. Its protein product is CASSQGTRSGELFF.

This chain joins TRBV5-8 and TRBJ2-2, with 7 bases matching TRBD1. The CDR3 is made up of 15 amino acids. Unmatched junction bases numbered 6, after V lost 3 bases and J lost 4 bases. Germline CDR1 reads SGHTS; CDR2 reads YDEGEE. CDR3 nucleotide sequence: TGTGCCAGCAGCTGGCTAGGGGGCTCCACCGGGGAGCTGTTTTTT. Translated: CASSWLGGSTGELFF.

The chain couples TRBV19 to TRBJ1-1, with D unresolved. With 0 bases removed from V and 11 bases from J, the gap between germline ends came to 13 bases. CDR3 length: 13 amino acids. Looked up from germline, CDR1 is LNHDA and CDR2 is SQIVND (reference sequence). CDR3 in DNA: TGTGCCAGTAGTATAGATCGAGCTAATCGCGCTTTCTTT. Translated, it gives CASSIDRANRAFF.

CDR3 loop: CASSPRTGFAEAFF. CDR3 DNA: TGTGCCAGCAGCCCGCGGACAGGGTTTGCTGAAGCTTTCTTT. The chain recombines TRBV7-9 with TRBJ1-1, with 8 bases fitting TRBD1. Germline CDR1 and CDR2: SEHNR and FQNEAQ (reference sequence). The V segment lost 5 bases and the J segment 6 bases; nucleotides outside the gene matches: 8. This CDR3 has 14 residues.

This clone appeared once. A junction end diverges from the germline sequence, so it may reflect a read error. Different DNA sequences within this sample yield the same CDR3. CDR3 sequence reads: CASSRRTGSSGNTIYF. The CDR3 bases are TGCGCTAGCAGTCGCCGGACAGGGAGCTCTGGAAACACCATATATTTT. V is TRBV23-1 and J is TRBJ1-3, with 8 bases lining up with TRBD1. TRBV23-1 is known as an ORF, though its function is uncertain. There are 16 residues in the CDR3.

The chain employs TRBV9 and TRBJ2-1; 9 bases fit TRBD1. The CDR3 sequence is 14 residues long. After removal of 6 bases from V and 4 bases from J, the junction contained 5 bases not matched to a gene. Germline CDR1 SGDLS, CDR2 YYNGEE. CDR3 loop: CASTLGQGYNEQFF. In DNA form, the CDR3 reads TGTGCCAGCACGTTGGGACAGGGATACAATGAGCAGTTCTTC.

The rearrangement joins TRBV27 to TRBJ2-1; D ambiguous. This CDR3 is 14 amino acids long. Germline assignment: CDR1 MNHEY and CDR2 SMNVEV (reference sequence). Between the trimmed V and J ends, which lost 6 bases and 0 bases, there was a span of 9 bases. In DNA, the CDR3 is TGTGCCAGCAGCCCTCTCGTCTCCTACAATGAGCAGTTCTTC. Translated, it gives CASSPLVSYNEQFF.

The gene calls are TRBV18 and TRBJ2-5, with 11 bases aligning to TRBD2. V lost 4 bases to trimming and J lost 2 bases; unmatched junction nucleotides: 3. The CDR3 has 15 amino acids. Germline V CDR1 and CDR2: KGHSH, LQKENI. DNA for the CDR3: TGTGCCAGCTCACTTGGGACTAGCGGACAAGAGACCCAGTACTTC. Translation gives CASSLGTSGQETQYF.

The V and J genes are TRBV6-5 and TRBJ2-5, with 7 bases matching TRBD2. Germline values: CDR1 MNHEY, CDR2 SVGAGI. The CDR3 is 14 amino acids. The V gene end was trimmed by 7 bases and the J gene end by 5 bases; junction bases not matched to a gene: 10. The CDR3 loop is CASKSSWGGETQYF. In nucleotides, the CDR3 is TGTGCCAGCAAGTCGTCCTGGGGGGGGGAGACCCAGTACTTC.

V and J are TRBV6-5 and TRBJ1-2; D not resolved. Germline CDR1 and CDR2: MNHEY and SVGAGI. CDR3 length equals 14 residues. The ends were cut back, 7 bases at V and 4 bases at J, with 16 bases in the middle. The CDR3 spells CASTAGIVGYGYTF. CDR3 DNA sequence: TGTGCCAGCACCGCAGGAATCGTAGGCTATGGCTACACCTTC.

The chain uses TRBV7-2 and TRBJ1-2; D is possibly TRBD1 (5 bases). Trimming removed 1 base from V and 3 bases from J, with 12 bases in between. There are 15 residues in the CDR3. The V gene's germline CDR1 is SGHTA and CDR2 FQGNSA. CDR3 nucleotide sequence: TGTGCCAGCAGCTTAGGGTCGGGCAGGGACTATGGCTACACCTTC. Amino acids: CASSLGSGRDYGYTF. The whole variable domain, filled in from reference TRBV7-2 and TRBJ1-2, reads GAGVSQSPSNKVTEKGKDVELRCDPISGHTALYWYRQSLGQGLEFLIYFQGNSAPDKSGLPSDRFSAERTGGSVSTLTIQRTQQEDSAVYLCASSLGSGRDYGYTFGSGTRLTVV.

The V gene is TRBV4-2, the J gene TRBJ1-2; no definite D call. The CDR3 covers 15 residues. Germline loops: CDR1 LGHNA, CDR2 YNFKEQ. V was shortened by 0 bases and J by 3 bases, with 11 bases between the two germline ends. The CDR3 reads CASSQDSGVDYGYTF. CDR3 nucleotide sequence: TGTGCCAGCAGCCAAGATTCGGGAGTGGACTATGGCTACACCTTC.

CDR3 sequence reads: CASTLGQLTADGYTF. In nucleotides, the CDR3 is TGTGCCAGCACGCTAGGACAGTTAACGGCGGATGGCTACACCTTC. This chain links TRBV7-2 with TRBJ1-2, with a tentative D call TRBD1 (6 bases). V was trimmed by 7 bases and J by 6 bases, leaving 21 bases between them. There are 15 residues in the CDR3. The germline CDR1 and CDR2 sequences are SGHTA and FQGNSA.

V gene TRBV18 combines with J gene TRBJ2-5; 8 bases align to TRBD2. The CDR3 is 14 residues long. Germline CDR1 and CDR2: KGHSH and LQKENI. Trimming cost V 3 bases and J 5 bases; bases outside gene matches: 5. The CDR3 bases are TGTGCCAGCTCACCTCCTCGCGGGGGGGAGACCCAGTACTTC. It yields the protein CASSPPRGGETQYF.